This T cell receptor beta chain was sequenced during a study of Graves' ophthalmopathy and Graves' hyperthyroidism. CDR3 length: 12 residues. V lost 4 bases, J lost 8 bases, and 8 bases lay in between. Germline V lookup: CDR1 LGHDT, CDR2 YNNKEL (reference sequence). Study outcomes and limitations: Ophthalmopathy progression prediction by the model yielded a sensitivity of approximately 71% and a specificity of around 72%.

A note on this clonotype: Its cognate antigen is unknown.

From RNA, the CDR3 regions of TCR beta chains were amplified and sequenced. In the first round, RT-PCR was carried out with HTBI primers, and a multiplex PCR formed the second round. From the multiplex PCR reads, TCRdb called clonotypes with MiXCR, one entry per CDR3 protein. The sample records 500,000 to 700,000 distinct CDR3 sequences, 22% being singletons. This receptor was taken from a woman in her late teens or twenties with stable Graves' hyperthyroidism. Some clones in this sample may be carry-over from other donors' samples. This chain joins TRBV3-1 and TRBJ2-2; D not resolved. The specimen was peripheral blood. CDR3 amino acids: CASSRTEGELFF. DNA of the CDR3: TGTGCCAGCAGCCGAACGGAGGGGGAGCTGTTTTTT.